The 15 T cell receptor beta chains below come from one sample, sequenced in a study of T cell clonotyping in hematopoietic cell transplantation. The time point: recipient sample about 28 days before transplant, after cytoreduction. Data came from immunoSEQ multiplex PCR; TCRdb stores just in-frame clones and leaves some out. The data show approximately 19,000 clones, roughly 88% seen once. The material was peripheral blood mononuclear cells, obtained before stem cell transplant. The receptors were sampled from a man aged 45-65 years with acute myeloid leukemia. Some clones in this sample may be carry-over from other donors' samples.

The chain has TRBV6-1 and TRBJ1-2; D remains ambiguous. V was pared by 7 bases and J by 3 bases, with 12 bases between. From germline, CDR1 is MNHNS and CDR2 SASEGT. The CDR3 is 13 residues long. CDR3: CASKPRLDYGYTF. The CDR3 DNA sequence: TGTGCCAGCAAACCCCGGCTGGACTATGGCTACACCTTC.

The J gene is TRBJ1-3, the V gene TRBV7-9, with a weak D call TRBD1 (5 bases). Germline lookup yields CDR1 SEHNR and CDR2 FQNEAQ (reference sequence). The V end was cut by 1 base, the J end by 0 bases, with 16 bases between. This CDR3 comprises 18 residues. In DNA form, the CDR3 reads TGTGCCAGCAGCTTAGACCTTGGGGGACTAGCCTCTGGAAACACCATATATTTT. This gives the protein CASSLDLGGLASGNTIYF.

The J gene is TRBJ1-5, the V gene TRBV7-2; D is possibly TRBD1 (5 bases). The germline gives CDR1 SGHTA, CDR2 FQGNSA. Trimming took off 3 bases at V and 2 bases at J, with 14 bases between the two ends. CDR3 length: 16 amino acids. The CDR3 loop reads CASSFTPGVGNQPQHF. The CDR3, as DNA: TGTGCCAGCAGCTTCACTCCGGGGGTCGGCAATCAGCCCCAGCATTTT.

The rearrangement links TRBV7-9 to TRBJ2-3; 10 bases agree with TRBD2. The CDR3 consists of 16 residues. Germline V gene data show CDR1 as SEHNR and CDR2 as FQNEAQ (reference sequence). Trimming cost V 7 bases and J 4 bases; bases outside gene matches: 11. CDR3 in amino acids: CASILQRGGSSDTQYF. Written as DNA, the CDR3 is TGTGCCAGCATCCTCCAGCGGGGGGGGTCCTCAGATACGCAGTATTTT.

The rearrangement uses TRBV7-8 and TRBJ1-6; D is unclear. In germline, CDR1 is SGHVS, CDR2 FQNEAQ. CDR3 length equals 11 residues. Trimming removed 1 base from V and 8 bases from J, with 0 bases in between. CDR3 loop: CASSLDSPLHF. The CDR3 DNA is TGTGCCAGCAGCTTAGATTCACCCCTCCACTTT.

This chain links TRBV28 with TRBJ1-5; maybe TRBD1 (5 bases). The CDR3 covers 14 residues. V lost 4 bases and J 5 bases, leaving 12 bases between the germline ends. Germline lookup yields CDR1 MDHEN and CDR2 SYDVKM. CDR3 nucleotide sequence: TGTGCCAGCAGTTGGGGGGTTTCATATCAGCCCCAGCATTTT. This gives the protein CASSWGVSYQPQHF. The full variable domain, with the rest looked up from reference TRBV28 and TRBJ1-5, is DVKVTQSSRYLVKRTGEKVFLECVQDMDHENMFWYRQDPGLGLRLIYFSYDVKMKEKGDIPEGYSVSREKKERFSLILESASTNQTSMYLCASSWGVSYQPQHFGDGTRLSIL.

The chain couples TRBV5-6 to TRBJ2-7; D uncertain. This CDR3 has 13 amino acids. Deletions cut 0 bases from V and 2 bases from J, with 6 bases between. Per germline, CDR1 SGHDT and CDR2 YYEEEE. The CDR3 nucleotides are TGTGCCAGCAGCTTGGCCCAGGCCTACGAGCAGTACTTC. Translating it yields CASSLAQAYEQYF. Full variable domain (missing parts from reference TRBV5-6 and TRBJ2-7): DAGVTQSPTHLIKTRGQQVTLRCSPKSGHDTVSWYQQALGQGPQFIFQYYEEEERQRGNFPDRFSGHQFPNYSSELNVNALLLGDSALYLCASSLAQAYEQYFGPGTRLTVT.

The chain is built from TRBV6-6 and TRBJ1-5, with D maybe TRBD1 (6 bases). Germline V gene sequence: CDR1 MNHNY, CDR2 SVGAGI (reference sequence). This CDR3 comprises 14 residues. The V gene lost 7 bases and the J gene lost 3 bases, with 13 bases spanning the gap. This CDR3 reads CASTPSGVNQPQHF. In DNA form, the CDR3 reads TGTGCCAGCACCCCGTCAGGGGTCAATCAGCCCCAGCATTTT.

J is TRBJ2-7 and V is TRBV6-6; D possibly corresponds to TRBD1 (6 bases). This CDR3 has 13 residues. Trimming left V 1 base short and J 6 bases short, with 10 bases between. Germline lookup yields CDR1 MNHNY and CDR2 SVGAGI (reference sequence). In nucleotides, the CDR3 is TGTGCCAGCAGTTACTTAGGGGGAAGCGAGCAGTACTTC. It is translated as CASSYLGGSEQYF.

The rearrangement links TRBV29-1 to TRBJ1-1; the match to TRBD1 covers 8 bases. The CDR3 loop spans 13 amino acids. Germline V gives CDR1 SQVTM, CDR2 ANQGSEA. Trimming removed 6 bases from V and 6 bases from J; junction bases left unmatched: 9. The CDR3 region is CSVRQGRTSEAFF. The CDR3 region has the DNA TGCAGCGTAAGACAGGGGCGGACCTCTGAAGCTTTCTTT.

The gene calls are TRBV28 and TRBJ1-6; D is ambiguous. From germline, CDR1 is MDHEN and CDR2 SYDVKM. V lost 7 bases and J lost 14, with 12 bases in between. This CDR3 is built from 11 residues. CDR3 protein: CASTGTISLHF. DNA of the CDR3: TGTGCCAGCACGGGCACAATCTCCCTCCACTTT.

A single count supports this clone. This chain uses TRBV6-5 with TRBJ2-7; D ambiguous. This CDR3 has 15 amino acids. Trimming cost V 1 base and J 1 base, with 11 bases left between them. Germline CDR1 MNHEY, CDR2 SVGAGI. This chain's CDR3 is CASSYWLGKSYEQYF. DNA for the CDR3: TGTGCCAGCAGTTACTGGCTCGGCAAATCCTACGAGCAGTACTTC.

Written as DNA, the CDR3 is TGTGCCAGCAGCTTAGTGGGGCCACCACCCGGTGAAGCTTTCTTT. Encoded protein: CASSLVGPPPGEAFF. V is TRBV7-8 and J is TRBJ1-1; D might be TRBD1 (5 bases). This CDR3 comprises 15 residues. Germline CDR1 and CDR2: SGHVS and FQNEAQ. V was shortened by 1 base and J by 7 bases, with 16 bases between the two germline ends.

The CDR3 nucleotides are TGCGCCAGCAGCGAAAACAGGAACACCGGGGAGCTGTTTTTT. It is translated as CASSENRNTGELFF. V usage is TRBV10-1 and J usage is TRBJ2-2; D not resolved. Germline assignment: CDR1 WNHNN and CDR2 SYGVQD (reference sequence). Trimming shortened V by 6 bases and J by 1 base, and 9 bases separated the two germline ends. The CDR3 runs 14 residues.

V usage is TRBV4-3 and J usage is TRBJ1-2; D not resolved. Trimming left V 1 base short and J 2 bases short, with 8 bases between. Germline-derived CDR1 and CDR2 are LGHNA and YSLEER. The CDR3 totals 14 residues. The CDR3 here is CASSQASRNYGYTF. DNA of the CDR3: TGCGCCAGCAGCCAAGCCTCCCGAAACTATGGCTACACCTTC.